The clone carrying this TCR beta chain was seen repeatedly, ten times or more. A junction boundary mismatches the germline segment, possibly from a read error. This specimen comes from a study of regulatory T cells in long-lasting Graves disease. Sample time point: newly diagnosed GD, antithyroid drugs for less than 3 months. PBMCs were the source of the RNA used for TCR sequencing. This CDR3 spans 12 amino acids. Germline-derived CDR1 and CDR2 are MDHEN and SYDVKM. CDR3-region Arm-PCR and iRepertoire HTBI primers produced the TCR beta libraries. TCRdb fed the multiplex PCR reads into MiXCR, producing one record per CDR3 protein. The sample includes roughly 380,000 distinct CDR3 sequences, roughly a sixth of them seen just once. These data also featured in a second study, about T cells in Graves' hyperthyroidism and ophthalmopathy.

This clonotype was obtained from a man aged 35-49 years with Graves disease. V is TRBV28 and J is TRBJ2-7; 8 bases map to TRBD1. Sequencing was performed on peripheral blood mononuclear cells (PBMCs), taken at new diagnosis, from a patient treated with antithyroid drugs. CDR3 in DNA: TGTGCCAGCAGTTCGACACAGGGGGTGACTCTATTC. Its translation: CASSSTQGVTLF.